This T cell receptor beta chain emerged from a study of blood T cells in healthy people across ages. Study at large: About one barcoded beta molecule per two T cells was captured by template switching. Study-wide findings and caveats: With unsorted PBMCs, a conclusive comparison of naive versus antigen-experienced cells was not possible.

A remark on this clonotype: Its antigen remains unidentified.

The V gene's germline CDR1 is DFQATT and CDR2 SNEGSKA (reference sequence). This CDR3 contains 12 residues. Trimming took 3 bases from V and 9 from J; bases not matched to a gene: 5. Then a second PCR, running roughly 7 to 11 cycles, was carried out with a sample-barcoded 5' primer and a J-beta primer mix. Every single cDNA molecule received a tag from a template-switch adaptor with 12 random nucleotides. Researchers report that each sample yielded at least 3 million CDR3-containing paired-end reads. A single record per CDR3 protein comes from TCRdb applying MiXCR to the 5' RACE reads. The sample includes just over 1 million distinct CDR3 sequences, 35% to 50% of them seen just once.

The sample consisted of blood. The chain is built from TRBV20-1 and TRBJ2-1; 7 positions match TRBD2. This TCR derives from a woman in her fifties or sixties in good health. The CDR3 is CSARSTGGEQFF. The CDR3 nucleotides are TGCAGTGCTAGGTCAACGGGGGGTGAGCAGTTCTTC.